Below, 24 T cell receptor beta chains from the same sample are listed, as sequenced in a study of tissue T cells after allogeneic stem cell transplantation. TCRdb's table, derived via immunoSEQ multiplex PCR, lists solely in-frame clones and lacks some. Here the sample spans 20,000 to 25,000 clones, around 77% being singletons. The sample consisted of spleen. The source is a female BALB/c mouse in good health. MHC haplotype of the strain: H2-d.

Worth noting for this clone: The genes and germline here are from mouse. Read data end 1 residue before the CDR3 end; the end is taken from the germline J gene. The rearrangement links TRBV3 to TRBJ2-7, with a tentative D call TRBD1 (6 bases). Germline V gene lookup returns CDR1 SNHLY and CDR2 FYNGKV (reference sequence). The CDR3 contains 14 residues. V lost 5 bases and J 0 bases, leaving 11 bases between the germline ends. The covered CDR3 bases are TGTGCCAGCAGCAAAAAGGACAGCTCCTATGAACAGTAC. This encodes CASSKKDSSYEQY. The full CDR3 reads CASSKKDSSYEQYF.

As for this clone: Each gene name is a mouse one. The observed sequence ends 1 residue before the CDR3 terminus, with the missing tail filled in from the germline J gene. The chain links TRBV14 to TRBJ2-7; 7 bases line up with TRBD2. This CDR3 contains 12 residues. V was pared by 3 bases and J by 3 bases, with 0 bases of the junction left unmatched. Germline V CDR1 and CDR2: SGHDT, FRDEAV. The CDR3 protein is CASSWGGYEQYF. The covered CDR3 bases are TGTGCCAGCAGTTGGGGGGGCTATGAACAGTAC. The complete variable domain, with remaining parts taken from reference TRBV14 and TRBJ2-7, reads EAGVTQSPRYAVLQEGQAVSFWCDPISGHDTLYWYQQPRDQGPQLLVYFRDEAVIDNSQLPSDRFSAVRPKGTNSTLKIQSAKQGDTATYLCASSWGGYEQYFGPGTRLTVL.

Notes on this clone: The germline and genes are mouse ones. With the read ending 1 residue before the CDR3 end, the germline J gene is used to fill in that end. Other nucleotide sequences from this sample produce the same CDR3. The rearrangement joins TRBV1 to TRBJ1-3; no clear D gene. The V and J ends lost 1 base and 0 bases respectively, with 4 bases between them. From germline, CDR1 is NSQYPW and CDR2 LRSPGD (reference sequence). CDR3 length: 14 amino acids. The sequenced part of the CDR3 DNA is TGCACCTGCAGTGCAGTAAATTCTGGAAATACGCTCTAT. Its protein is CTCSAVNSGNTLY. The whole CDR3 region reads CTCSAVNSGNTLYF.

Notes on this clone: Any gene name here is a mouse gene name. The CDR3 end falls 1 residue outside the read, so it is completed with the germline J gene. The chain employs TRBV13-3 and TRBJ2-3; 13 nucleotides align to TRBD2. Germline V lookup: CDR1 NNHDY, CDR2 SYVADS. V shed 3 bases and J 3 bases; nucleotides not matched to a gene: 1. This CDR3 has 15 amino acids. The CDR3 is CASSGTGGAAETLYF. The CDR3 DNA, read in part, is TGTGCCAGCAGTGGGACTGGGGGGGCGGCAGAAACGCTGTAT.

This clone was picked up a small number of times. Gene and germline names: mouse. The CDR3 end falls 1 residue outside the read, so it is completed with the germline J gene. The chain carries TRBV2 and TRBJ2-1, with 14 positions matching TRBD2. The CDR3 consists of 16 residues. Per the germline V gene, CDR1 is LGHNA and CDR2 is YSYQKL. The J segment lost 7 bases and the V segment lost 6 bases, leaving 8 bases of the junction unmatched. The sequenced part of the CDR3 DNA is TGTGCCAGCAGGCGGGACTGGGGGGGCGCGAGAGCTGAGCAGTTC. Amino acid sequence: CASRRDWGGARAEQF. In full, the CDR3 reads CASRRDWGGARAEQFF.

As concerns this clone: Gene names denote mouse genes. The sequence runs out 1 residue before the end of the CDR3; the remainder is reconstructed from the germline J gene. The rearrangement joins TRBV13-1 to TRBJ1-5; 7 bases fit TRBD1. CDR1 is NSHNY and CDR2 is SYGAGN in the germline V gene. This CDR3 is 12 amino acids long. Losses at the gene ends were 2 bases for V and 7 bases for J; bases not matched to a gene: 0. CDR3 loop: CASSEQGQAPLF. The DNA read from the CDR3 is TGTGCCAGCAGTGAACAGGGGCAGGCTCCGCTT.

On this clone itself: Mouse germline and gene names are used. The read is 1 residue too short to cover the CDR3 end, so that end is filled in from the germline J gene. The chain carries TRBV19 and TRBJ2-3; TRBD2 matches 9 bases. Looked up from germline, CDR1 is FNHDT and CDR2 is SITEND (reference sequence). Trimming removed 6 bases from V and 1 base from J; junction bases left unmatched: 6. The CDR3 contains 15 residues. CDR3 DNA (partial): TGTGCCAGCACGATGGGGGGGCGCGGTGCAGAAACGCTGTAT. Translation: CASTMGGRGAETLY. The full CDR3 protein reads CASTMGGRGAETLYF.

As for this clone: Germline and genes here are mouse. From the germline J gene comes the end of the CDR3, since the read stops 1 residue before it. The chain carries TRBV13-1 and TRBJ2-4; 9 bases map to TRBD1. The V and J ends lost 0 bases and 8 bases, in that order; junction bases with no gene match: 4. CDR1 and CDR2 from the germline V gene are NSHNY and SYGAGN. The CDR3 length is 14 residues. The CDR3 protein is CASSDAGTGFTLYF. The DNA read from the CDR3 is TGTGCCAGCAGTGATGCAGGGACAGGGTTCACCTTGTAC.

As to this clone: Mouse germline and gene names are used. The read stops 1 residue short of the end of the CDR3; the missing end is completed from the germline J gene. This chain uses TRBV14 with TRBJ2-2, with 12 bases fitting TRBD2. Germline V gives CDR1 SGHDT, CDR2 FRDEAV. The CDR3 length is 16 residues. The J segment lost 4 bases and the V segment lost 5 bases, leaving 6 bases of the junction unmatched. CDR3 amino acids: CASSPDWGGTTGQLYF. The sequenced part of the CDR3 DNA is TGTGCCAGCAGCCCTGACTGGGGGGGCACCACCGGGCAGCTCTAC.

In the case of this clone: Mouse names are used for the genes. The CDR3 goes on 1 residue after the read ends, and that part is filled in from the germline J gene. This chain uses TRBV14 with TRBJ2-1; 8 bases are a match to TRBD2. This CDR3 comprises 14 residues. Germline V gene lookup returns CDR1 SGHDT and CDR2 FRDEAV. The trim removed 2 bases at V and 8 bases at J, leaving 6 bases unmatched. The sequenced part of the CDR3 DNA is TGTGCCAGCAGTTTGAGTGGGGGGGTCCCTGAGCAGTTC. As protein: CASSLSGGVPEQF. The CDR3, in full, reads CASSLSGGVPEQFF.

This clone occurred a few times. The genes and germline here are from mouse. Incomplete CDR3 DNA: TGTGCCAGCAGTATATCCATCTCTGGAAATACGCTCTAT. Its translation is CASSISISGNTLY. The entire CDR3 is CASSISISGNTLYF. The V call is TRBV19, the J call TRBJ1-3; D ambiguous. The read terminates 1 residue ahead of where the CDR3 ends, so the germline J gene completes it. CDR3 length equals 14 residues. V gave up 1 base and J gave up 1 base, with 6 bases separating them. From germline, CDR1 is FNHDT and CDR2 SITEND (reference sequence).

Details on this clone: These gene names are mouse names. With the read ending 1 residue before the CDR3 end, the germline J gene is used to fill in that end. The V call is TRBV14, the J call TRBJ2-5, with 11 bases lining up with TRBD2. In germline, CDR1 is SGHDT, CDR2 FRDEAV. The CDR3 is 13 amino acids. The junction had 2 bases not matched to a gene; V was cut back by 4 bases and J by 7 bases. The sequenced part of the CDR3 DNA is TGTGCCAGCAGTGGACTGGGGGGTCACACCCAGTAC. The encoded protein is CASSGLGGHTQY. The CDR3 in its entirety is CASSGLGGHTQYF.

A note on this clone: The gene names given are mouse names. Read data end 1 residue before the CDR3 end; the end is taken from the germline J gene. This chain joins TRBV4 and TRBJ2-7; possible D gene TRBD1, 6 bases. Trimming cost V 7 bases and J 0 bases, with 10 bases left between them. This CDR3 is 13 amino acids long. Germline CDR1 LGHDT, CDR2 YNNKQL (reference sequence). Partial CDR3 DNA: TGTGCCAGCACGGGACACAGCTCCTATGAACAGTAC. Translation gives CASTGHSSYEQY. The whole CDR3 sequence is CASTGHSSYEQYF.

A remark on this clone: Genes and germline come from the mouse. The read gets to within 1 residue of the CDR3 end, and the germline J gene fills in the rest. The chain links TRBV1 to TRBJ1-1, with 7 bases that match TRBD1. With 4 bases clipped from V and 7 bases from J, the junction kept 3 bases outside the gene matches. This CDR3 spans 12 amino acids. Looked up from germline, CDR1 is NSQYPW and CDR2 is LRSPGD (reference sequence). CDR3 DNA, as far as it was read: TGCACCTGCAGTGAACAGGGGAAAGAAGTCTTC. Encoded protein: CTCSEQGKEVF. In full, the CDR3 is CTCSEQGKEVFF.

A remark on this clone: All gene names here are mouse names. The missing CDR3 end, 1 residue past where the read stops, is filled in from the germline J gene. The chain is built from TRBV13-1 and TRBJ1-6; D possibly corresponds to TRBD1 (6 bases). TRBJ1-6 counts as an open reading frame of uncertain function. The V gene lost 5 bases and the J gene lost 3 bases, with 6 bases spanning the gap. Germline CDR1 reads NSHNY; CDR2 reads SYGAGN. The CDR3 runs 13 residues. CDR3 DNA, as far as it was read: TGTGCCAGCAGACAGGGCTATAATTCGCCCCTCTAC. Protein sequence: CASRQGYNSPLY. The CDR3, in full, reads CASRQGYNSPLYF.

This clone was observed a few times. Gene names denote mouse genes. The read gets to within 1 residue of the CDR3 end, and the germline J gene fills in the rest. This sample includes further DNA sequences coding for the same CDR3. The chain employs TRBV13-1 and TRBJ2-7; perhaps D is TRBD1 or TRBD2 (5 bases each). Germline CDR1 is NSHNY and CDR2 is SYGAGN. This CDR3 region has 12 residues. The ends were cut back, 0 bases at V and 7 bases at J, with 8 bases in the middle. The CDR3 sequence is CASSDGGREQYF. The covered CDR3 bases are TGTGCCAGCAGTGATGGGGGGAGAGAACAGTAC.

A remark on this clone: These gene names are mouse names. The CDR3 goes on 1 residue after the read ends, and that part is filled in from the germline J gene. The genes are TRBV1 and TRBJ2-5; D might be TRBD1 (5 bases). This CDR3 spans 12 amino acids. Deletions cut 1 base from V and 6 bases from J, with 5 bases between. Germline CDR1 reads NSQYPW; CDR2 reads LRSPGD (reference sequence). CDR3 in amino acids: CTCSAGQDTQYF. CDR3 DNA (partial): TGCACCTGCAGTGCAGGACAGGACACCCAGTAC.

Turning to this clone: Gene names denote mouse genes. The CDR3 is cut off 1 residue early in the read; its end comes from the germline J gene. The V and J genes are TRBV19 and TRBJ2-7; 12 bases map to TRBD2. This CDR3 has 14 amino acids. Per germline, CDR1 FNHDT and CDR2 SITEND (reference sequence). Losses at the gene ends were 4 bases for V and 3 bases for J; bases not matched to a gene: 2. CDR3 sequence: CASSRLGGRYEQYF. Partial CDR3 DNA: TGTGCCAGCAGTCGACTGGGGGGGCGCTATGAACAGTAC. The variable domain in full, completed from reference TRBV19 and TRBJ2-7, reads GGIITQTPKFLIGQEGQKLTLKCQQNFNHDTMYWYRQDSGKGLRLIYYSITENDLQKGDLSEGYDASREKKSSFSLTVTSAQKNEMAVFLCASSRLGGRYEQYFGPGTRLTVL.

For this clone: Germline and genes: mouse. Read data end 1 residue before the CDR3 end; the end is taken from the germline J gene. The gene calls are TRBV29 and TRBJ1-6; no clear D. TRBJ1-6 is an open reading frame whose function is uncertain. There are 14 residues in the CDR3. From germline, CDR1 is MSHET and CDR2 SYDVDS. The ends were cut back, 4 bases at V and 3 bases at J, with 7 bases in the middle. CDR3: CASSSDNYNSPLYF. The CDR3 bases that were read are TGTGCTAGCAGTTCAGACAACTATAATTCGCCCCTCTAC.

With regard to this clone: Genes and germline come from the mouse. With the read ending 1 residue before the CDR3 end, the germline J gene is used to fill in that end. The genes are TRBV19 and TRBJ2-7; D is perhaps TRBD1 or TRBD2 (6 bases each). Per the germline V gene, CDR1 is FNHDT and CDR2 is SITEND (reference sequence). The ends were cut back, 2 bases at V and 5 bases at J, with 8 bases in the middle. This CDR3 contains 12 residues. CDR3 sequence: CASSIRGDEQYF. Incomplete CDR3 DNA: TGTGCCAGCAGTATTAGGGGGGATGAACAGTAC.

A note on this clone: Gene names are the mouse ones. The read is 1 residue too short to cover the CDR3 end, so that end is filled in from the germline J gene. The chain has TRBV29 and TRBJ1-4, with TRBD1 matching 10 bases. The CDR3 consists of 14 residues. Trimming cost V 3 bases and J 8 bases; bases outside gene matches: 3. CDR1 is MSHET and CDR2 is SYDVDS in the germline V gene. The CDR3 loop is CASSFGTGVERLFF. The sequenced part of the CDR3 DNA is TGTGCTAGCAGTTTTGGGACAGGGGTGGAAAGATTATTT.

This clone showed up just a few times. The germline and genes are mouse ones. The read comes to an end 1 residue before the CDR3 does, leaving the germline J gene to fill in the end. The V and J genes are TRBV20 and TRBJ2-7; D may be TRBD1 (5 bases). The CDR3 runs 11 residues. Germline CDR1 is GFQATS and CDR2 is STVNSAI. V was pared by 1 base and J by 6 bases, with 7 bases between. CDR3 DNA (partial): TGTGGTGCTAGGGCAGGGATTGAACAGTAC. Residues: CGARAGIEQY. In full, the CDR3 is CGARAGIEQYF.

In the case of this clone: Each gene name is a mouse one. The missing CDR3 end, 1 residue past where the read stops, is filled in from the germline J gene. The rearrangement joins TRBV13-3 to TRBJ2-3, with 8 positions matching TRBD1. The CDR3 runs to 16 residues. The germline V gene encodes CDR1 NNHDY and CDR2 SYVADS. V dropped 3 bases and J dropped 0; count of bases not matched to a gene: 6. The CDR3 region is CASSVRGLSSAETLYF. The CDR3 bases that were read are TGTGCCAGCAGTGTCAGGGGGCTCTCTAGTGCAGAAACGCTGTAT.

As for this clone: The listed genes are named as in mouse. The read terminates 1 residue ahead of where the CDR3 ends, so the germline J gene completes it. V and J are TRBV2 and TRBJ2-7; the D is unclear. The CDR3 has 15 residues. The ends were cut back, 0 bases at V and 0 bases at J, with 9 bases in the middle. Looked up from germline, CDR1 is LGHNA and CDR2 is YSYQKL. The sequenced part of the CDR3 DNA is TGTGCCAGCAGCCAAGACCTGACAATCTCCTATGAACAGTAC. This encodes CASSQDLTISYEQY. The full CDR3 is CASSQDLTISYEQYF.